This record looks at one TCR beta chain sequence and its context. The V and J ends lost 4 bases and 2 bases, in that order; junction bases with no gene match: 12. CDR3 length: 17 residues. Looked up from germline, CDR1 is SGHRS and CDR2 is YFSETQ. Sequencing of TCR beta, carried out with a high-throughput approach, was applied to CD8+ and CD4+ T cells from the blood. An amount of RNA that ranged from roughly 0.5 to 1 ug was reverse transcribed with random hexamers. One entry per CDR3 protein, called by TCRdb with MiXCR from the immunoSEQ multiplex PCR reads. The sample yields around 180,000 distinct CDR3 sequences, approximately 93% seen once. The data were taken from a study of CD8 T cells in Susac syndrome.

Sequencing was done on a sample of CD4+ T cells from PBMCs. The source of this sequence is a human donor with multiple sclerosis. The V and J genes are TRBV5-1 and TRBJ2-3; TRBD2 agrees at 8 bases. CDR3 nucleotides: TGCGCCAGCAGCCAAGGATGGTCTAGCGGGTTCACAGATACGCAGTATTTT. Its protein is CASSQGWSSGFTDTQYF.